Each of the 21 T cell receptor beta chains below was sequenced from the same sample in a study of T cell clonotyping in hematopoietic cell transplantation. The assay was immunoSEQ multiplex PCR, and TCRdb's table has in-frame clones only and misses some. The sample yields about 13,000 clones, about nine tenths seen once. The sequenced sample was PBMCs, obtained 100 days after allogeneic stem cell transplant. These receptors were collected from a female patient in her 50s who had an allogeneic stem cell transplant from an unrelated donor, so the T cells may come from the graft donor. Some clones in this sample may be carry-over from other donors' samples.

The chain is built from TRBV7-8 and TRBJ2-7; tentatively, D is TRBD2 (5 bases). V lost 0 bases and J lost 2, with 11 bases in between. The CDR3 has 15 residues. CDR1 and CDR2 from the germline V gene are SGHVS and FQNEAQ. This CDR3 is CASSLAQDSTYEQYF. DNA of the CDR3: TGTGCCAGCAGCTTAGCGCAGGACTCCACCTACGAGCAGTACTTC.

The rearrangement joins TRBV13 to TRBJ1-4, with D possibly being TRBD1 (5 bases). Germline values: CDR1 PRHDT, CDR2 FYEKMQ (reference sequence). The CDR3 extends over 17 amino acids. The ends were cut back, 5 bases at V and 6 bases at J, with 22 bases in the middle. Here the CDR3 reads CASSHHPGGGWDEKLFF. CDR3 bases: TGTGCCAGCAGCCACCATCCCGGGGGGGGTTGGGATGAAAAACTGTTTTTT.

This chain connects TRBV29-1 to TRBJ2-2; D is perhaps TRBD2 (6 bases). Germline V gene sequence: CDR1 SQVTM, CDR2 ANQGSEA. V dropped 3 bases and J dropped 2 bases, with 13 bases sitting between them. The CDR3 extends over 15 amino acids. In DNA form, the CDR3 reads TGCAGCGTTGATTCGGGAGCCACAAACACCGGGGAGCTGTTTTTT. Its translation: CSVDSGATNTGELFF.

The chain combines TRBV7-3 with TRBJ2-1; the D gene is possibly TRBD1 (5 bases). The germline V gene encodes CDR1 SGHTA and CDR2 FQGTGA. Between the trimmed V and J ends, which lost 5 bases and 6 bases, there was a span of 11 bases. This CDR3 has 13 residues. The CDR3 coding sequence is TGTGCCAGCAGCCTCCTGGGGCCCAATGAGCAGTTCTTC. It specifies CASSLLGPNEQFF.

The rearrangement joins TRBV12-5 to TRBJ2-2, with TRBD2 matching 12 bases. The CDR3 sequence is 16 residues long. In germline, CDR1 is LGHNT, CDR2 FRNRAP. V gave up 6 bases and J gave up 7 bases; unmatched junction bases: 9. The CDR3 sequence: CASGPLAGGIYGELFF. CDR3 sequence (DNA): TGTGCTAGTGGCCCACTAGCGGGAGGCATCTACGGGGAGCTGTTTTTT.

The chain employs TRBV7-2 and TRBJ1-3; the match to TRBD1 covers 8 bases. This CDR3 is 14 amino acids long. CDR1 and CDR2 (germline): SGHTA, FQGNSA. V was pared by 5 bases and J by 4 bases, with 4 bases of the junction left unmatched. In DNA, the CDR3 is TGTGCCAGCAGCCCCCGGACAGGGGGAAACACCATATATTTT. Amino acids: CASSPRTGGNTIYF.

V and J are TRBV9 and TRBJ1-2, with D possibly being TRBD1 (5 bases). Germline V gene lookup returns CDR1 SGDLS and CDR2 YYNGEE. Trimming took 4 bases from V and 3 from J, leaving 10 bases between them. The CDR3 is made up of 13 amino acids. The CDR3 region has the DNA TGTGCCAGCAGCCCTGACAGTGACTATGGCTACACCTTC. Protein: CASSPDSDYGYTF.

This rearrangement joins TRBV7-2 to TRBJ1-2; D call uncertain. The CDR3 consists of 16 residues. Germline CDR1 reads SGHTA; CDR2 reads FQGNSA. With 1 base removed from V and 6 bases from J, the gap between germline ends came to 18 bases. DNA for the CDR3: TGTGCCAGCAGCTTAGAGTTGGTCCGCTCAGAGAATGGCTACACCTTC. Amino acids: CASSLELVRSENGYTF.

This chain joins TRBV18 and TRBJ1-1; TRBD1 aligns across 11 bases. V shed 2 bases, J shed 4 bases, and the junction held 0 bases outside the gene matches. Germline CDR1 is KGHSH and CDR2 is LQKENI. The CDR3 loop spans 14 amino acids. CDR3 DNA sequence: TGTGCCAGCTCACCAGGGACAGGGGGCACTGAAGCTTTCTTT. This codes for CASSPGTGGTEAFF.

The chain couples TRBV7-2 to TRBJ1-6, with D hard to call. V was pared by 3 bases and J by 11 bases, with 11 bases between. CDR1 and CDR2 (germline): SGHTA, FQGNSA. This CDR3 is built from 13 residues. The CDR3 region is CASSFDPNPPLHF. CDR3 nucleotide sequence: TGTGCCAGCAGCTTCGACCCGAACCCACCCCTCCACTTT.

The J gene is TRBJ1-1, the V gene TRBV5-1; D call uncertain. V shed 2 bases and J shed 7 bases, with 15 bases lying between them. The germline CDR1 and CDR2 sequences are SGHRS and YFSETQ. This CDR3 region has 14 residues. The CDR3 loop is CASSFDPSEIEAFF. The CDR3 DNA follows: TGCGCCAGCAGCTTCGACCCGAGCGAAATTGAAGCTTTCTTT.

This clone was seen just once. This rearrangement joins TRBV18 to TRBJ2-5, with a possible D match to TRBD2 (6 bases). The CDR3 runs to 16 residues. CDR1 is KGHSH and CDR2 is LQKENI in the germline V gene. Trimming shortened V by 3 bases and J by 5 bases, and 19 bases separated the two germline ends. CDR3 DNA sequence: TGTGCCAGCTCACCTCTAACGACCTATGGGGGGGAGACCCAGTACTTC. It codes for CASSPLTTYGGETQYF.

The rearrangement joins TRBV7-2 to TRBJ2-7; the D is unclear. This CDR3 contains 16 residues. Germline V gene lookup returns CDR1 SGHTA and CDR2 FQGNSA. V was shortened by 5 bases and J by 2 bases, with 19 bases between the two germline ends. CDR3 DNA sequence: TGTGCCAGCAGCCCTCTTATTTTTGACCTCACCTACGAGCAGTACTTC. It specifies CASSPLIFDLTYEQYF.

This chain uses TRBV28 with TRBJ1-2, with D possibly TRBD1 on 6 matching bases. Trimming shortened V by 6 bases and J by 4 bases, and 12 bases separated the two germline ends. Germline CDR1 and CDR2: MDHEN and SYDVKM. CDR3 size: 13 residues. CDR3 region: CASSSQGPYGYTF. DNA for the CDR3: TGTGCCAGCAGCTCACAGGGTCCCTATGGCTACACCTTC.

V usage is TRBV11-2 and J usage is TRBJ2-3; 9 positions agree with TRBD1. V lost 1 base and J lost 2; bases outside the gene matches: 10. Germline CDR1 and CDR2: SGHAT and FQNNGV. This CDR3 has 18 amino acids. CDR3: CASSLVGLGTGNTDTQYF. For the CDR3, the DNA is TGTGCCAGCAGCTTAGTCGGGTTAGGGACAGGGAACACAGATACGCAGTATTTT.

The CDR3 nucleotides are TGTGCCAGCAGTTCTATGTACTCTGGGGCCAACGTCCTGACTTTC. Residues: CASSSMYSGANVLTF. The chain couples TRBV6-5 to TRBJ2-6; D remains ambiguous. The CDR3 spans 15 residues. The V end lost 4 bases, the J end lost 0 bases, and 7 bases lay between the germline ends. Germline V lookup: CDR1 MNHEY, CDR2 SVGAGI.

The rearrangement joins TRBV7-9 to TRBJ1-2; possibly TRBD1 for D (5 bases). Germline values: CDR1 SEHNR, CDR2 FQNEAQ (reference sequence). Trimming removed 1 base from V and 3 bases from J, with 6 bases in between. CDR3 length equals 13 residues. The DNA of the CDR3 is TGTGCCAGCAGCTTAGAGGGGTACTATGGCTACACCTTC. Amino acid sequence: CASSLEGYYGYTF. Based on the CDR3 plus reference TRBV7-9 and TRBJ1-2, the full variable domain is DTGVSQNPRHKITKRGQNVTFRCDPISEHNRLYWYRQTLGQGPEFLTYFQNEAQLEKSRLLSDRFSAERPKGSFSTLEIQRTEQGDSAMYLCASSLEGYYGYTFGSGTRLTVV.

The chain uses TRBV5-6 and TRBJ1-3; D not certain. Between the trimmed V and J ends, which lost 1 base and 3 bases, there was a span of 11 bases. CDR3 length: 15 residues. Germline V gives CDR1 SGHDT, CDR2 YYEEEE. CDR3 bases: TGTGCCAGCAGCTTGACGAGGGTGGGTGGAAACACCATATATTTT. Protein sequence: CASSLTRVGGNTIYF.

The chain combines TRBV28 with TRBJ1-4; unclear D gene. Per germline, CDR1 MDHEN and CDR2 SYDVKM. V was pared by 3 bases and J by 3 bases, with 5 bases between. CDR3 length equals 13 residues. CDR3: CASSLVANEKLFF. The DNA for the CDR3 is TGTGCCAGCAGTTTGGTAGCTAATGAAAAACTGTTTTTT.

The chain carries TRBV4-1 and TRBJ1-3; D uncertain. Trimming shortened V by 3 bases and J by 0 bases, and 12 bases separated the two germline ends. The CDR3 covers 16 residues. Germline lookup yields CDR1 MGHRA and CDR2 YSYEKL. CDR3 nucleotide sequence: TGCGCCAGCAGCCAGACAACAGCGAGCTCTGGAAACACCATATATTTT. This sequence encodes CASSQTTASSGNTIYF.

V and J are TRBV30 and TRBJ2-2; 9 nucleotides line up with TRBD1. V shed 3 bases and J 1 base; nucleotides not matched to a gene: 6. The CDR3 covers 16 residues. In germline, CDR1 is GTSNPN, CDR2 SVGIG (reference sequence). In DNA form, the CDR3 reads TGTGCCTGGAGACCCTCGGGACAGGGGAACACCGGGGAGCTGTTTTTT. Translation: CAWRPSGQGNTGELFF.